These 15 T cell receptor beta chains were sequenced from one sample in a study of T cell responses to AZD1222 COVID-19 vaccine. The method was immunoSEQ multiplex PCR; TCRdb's version includes in-frame clones alone and lacks a portion of them. This sample carries about 78,000 clones, just over 90% of them seen once, and the ten largest clones take about 3%. The sequences come from peripheral blood, collected 28 days after the second AZD1222 dose. These receptors were taken from an adult who received the AZD1222 COVID-19 vaccine.

J is TRBJ1-5 and V is TRBV6-5; D gene unclear. The germline V gene encodes CDR1 MNHEY and CDR2 SVGAGI. The CDR3 is 13 residues long. Trimming pared 4 bases from V and 1 base from J, leaving 5 bases between. The CDR3 region is CASSFDSNQPQHF. The CDR3 coding sequence is TGTGCCAGCAGTTTCGACAGCAATCAGCCCCAGCATTTT.

This chain uses TRBV7-9 with TRBJ2-7; 8 nucleotides align to TRBD2. Germline assignment: CDR1 SEHNR and CDR2 FQNEAQ (reference sequence). The V gene end was trimmed by 8 bases and the J gene end by 2 bases; junction bases not matched to a gene: 8. There are 14 residues in the CDR3. CDR3 coding DNA: TGTGCCAGCGCACCGGGGGGGGCGACCTACGAGCAGTACTTC. Protein sequence: CASAPGGATYEQYF.

The chain carries TRBV27 and TRBJ2-7, with 11 bases aligning to TRBD1. After removal of 5 bases from V and 0 bases from J, the junction contained 6 bases not matched to a gene. CDR1 is MNHEY and CDR2 is SMNVEV in the germline V gene (reference sequence). CDR3 size: 16 residues. The CDR3 DNA sequence: TGTGCCAGCAGTAGTACCGGGACAGGGGGCTCCTACGAGCAGTACTTC. Translating it yields CASSSTGTGGSYEQYF.

This clone was found once. Here the CDR3 DNA reads TGTGCCAGCAGCTCCACACCTGACTCCTACGAGCAGTACTTC. It encodes CASSSTPDSYEQYF. The chain uses TRBV5-6 and TRBJ2-7; D gene ambiguous. Trimming took off 3 bases at V and 0 bases at J, with 10 bases between the two ends. CDR3 length: 14 residues. Germline assignment: CDR1 SGHDT and CDR2 YYEEEE.

The chain employs TRBV9 and TRBJ2-3; no firm D call. V was shortened by 3 bases and J by 7 bases, with 15 bases between the two germline ends. This CDR3 is 14 amino acids long. Germline V gene sequence: CDR1 SGDLS, CDR2 YYNGEE. The CDR3 spells CASSADLNPNTQYF. The CDR3 region has the DNA TGTGCCAGCAGCGCAGACCTTAACCCCAATACGCAGTATTTT. Using reference TRBV9 and TRBJ2-3 for the parts outside the CDR3, the full variable domain is DSGVTQTPKHLITATGQRVTLRCSPRSGDLSVYWYQQSLDQGLQFLIQYYNGEERAKGNILERFSAQQFPDLHSELNLSSLELGDSALYFCASSADLNPNTQYFGPGTRLTVL.

The gene calls are TRBV11-2 and TRBJ2-1; 7 nucleotides align to TRBD2. V lost 2 bases and J lost 1; bases outside the gene matches: 2. The CDR3 runs 15 residues. The germline V gene encodes CDR1 SGHAT and CDR2 FQNNGV. Written as DNA, the CDR3 is TGTGCCAGCAGCTTAAGGGACTATTCCTACAATGAGCAGTTCTTC. Amino acid sequence: CASSLRDYSYNEQFF.

The rearrangement joins TRBV18 to TRBJ1-1; possible D gene TRBD1, 6 bases. Germline-derived CDR1 and CDR2 are KGHSH and LQKENI. The CDR3 is 16 amino acids. The V end was cut by 0 bases, the J end by 3 bases, with 14 bases between. CDR3 sequence: CASSPPVGAGDTEAFF. The CDR3, as DNA: TGTGCCAGCTCACCACCGGTCGGGGCAGGGGACACTGAAGCTTTCTTT.

The rearrangement links TRBV7-3 to TRBJ2-1; TRBD1 or TRBD2 may be the D gene (5 bases each). This CDR3 has 13 amino acids. Germline lookup yields CDR1 SGHTA and CDR2 FQGTGA. Trimming took 4 bases from V and 6 from J, leaving 10 bases between them. The CDR3 nucleotides are TGTGCCAGCAGCTCGGGGCCCGGCAATGAGCAGTTCTTC. This codes for CASSSGPGNEQFF.

This chain joins TRBV9 and TRBJ1-4; D possibly corresponds to TRBD1 (6 bases). This CDR3 is 15 amino acids long. The germline CDR1 and CDR2 sequences are SGDLS and YYNGEE. V lost 2 bases to trimming and J lost 0 bases, with 8 bases between them. The CDR3 DNA is TGTGCCAGCAGCGTCGGACAGACAACTAATGAAAAACTGTTTTTT. It yields the protein CASSVGQTTNEKLFF.

This rearrangement joins TRBV12-3 or TRBV12-4 to TRBJ2-7, with no clear D. The CDR3 is made up of 12 amino acids. V was cut by 5 bases and J by 2 bases, with 7 bases left in between. The chain's CDR3 is CASSDNTYEQYF. The CDR3 DNA sequence: TGTGCCAGCAGTGATAATACCTACGAGCAGTACTTC.

The V gene is TRBV5-1, the J gene TRBJ1-1; D is undetermined. The CDR3 is made up of 14 amino acids. The V end lost 4 bases, the J end lost 2 bases, and 12 bases lay between the germline ends. CDR1 is SGHRS, CDR2 YFSETQ, per germline. This chain's CDR3 is CASSLTQVNTEAFF. The CDR3 DNA follows: TGCGCCAGCAGCCTGACACAAGTAAACACTGAAGCTTTCTTT.

The chain recombines TRBV7-6 with TRBJ2-7; weak D call: TRBD1 (6 bases). Per germline, CDR1 SGHVS and CDR2 FNYEAQ. V lost 2 bases to trimming and J lost 6 bases, with 17 bases between them. This CDR3 region has 15 residues. CDR3 nucleotide sequence: TGTGCCAGCAGCTTACTCCGGCAGCAACAGGGCGAGCAGTACTTC. This codes for CASSLLRQQQGEQYF. Full variable domain (remainder filled in from reference TRBV7-6 and TRBJ2-7): GAGVSQSPRYKVTKRGQDVALRCDPISGHVSLYWYRQALGQGPEFLTYFNYEAQQDKSGLPNDRFSAERPEGSISTLTIQRTEQRDSAMYRCASSLLRQQQGEQYFGPGTRLTVT.

In its sample, this clone was seen once. The chain carries TRBV15 and TRBJ2-7; D gene unclear. The germline V gene has CDR1 LNHNV and CDR2 YYDKDF (reference sequence). V was clipped by 1 base and J by 1 base, with 5 bases between them. The CDR3 covers 13 residues. The CDR3 nucleotides read TGTGCCACCAGCAGAGTCGGGTCCTACGAGCAGTACTTC. This translates into CATSRVGSYEQYF.

The chain joins TRBV7-9 to TRBJ2-1; no clear D. Germline V gene data show CDR1 as SEHNR and CDR2 as FQNEAQ (reference sequence). The ends were cut back, 3 bases at V and 0 bases at J, with 15 bases in the middle. The CDR3 covers 17 residues. CDR3 bases: TGTGCCAGCAGCTTGCCCCAGAGGTTAAGCTCCTACAATGAGCAGTTCTTC. Amino acid sequence: CASSLPQRLSSYNEQFF.

V is TRBV10-3 and J is TRBJ1-5, with D possibly TRBD1 on 6 matching bases. The ends were cut back, 6 bases at V and 4 bases at J, with 16 bases in the middle. The germline gives CDR1 ENHRY, CDR2 SYGVKD. This CDR3 has 15 amino acids. CDR3 coding DNA: TGTGCCATCAGCTTAACAGGGCTCGGGAATCAGCCCCAGCATTTT. This codes for CAISLTGLGNQPQHF.